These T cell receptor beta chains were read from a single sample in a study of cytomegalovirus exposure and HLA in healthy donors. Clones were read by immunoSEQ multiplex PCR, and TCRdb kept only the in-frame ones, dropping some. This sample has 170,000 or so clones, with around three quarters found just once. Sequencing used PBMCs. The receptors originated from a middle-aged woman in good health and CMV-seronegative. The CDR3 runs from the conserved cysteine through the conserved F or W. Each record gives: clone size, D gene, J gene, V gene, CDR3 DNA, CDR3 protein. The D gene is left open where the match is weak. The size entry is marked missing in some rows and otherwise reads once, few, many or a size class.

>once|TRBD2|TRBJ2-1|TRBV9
TGTGCCAGCAGCGTAGCCACGGGGGGGGATGAGCAGTTCTTC
CASSVATGGDEQFF
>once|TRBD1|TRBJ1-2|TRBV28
TGTGCCAGCAGCCCTACAGGGGTGCGGGGCTACACCTTC
CASSPTGVRGYTF
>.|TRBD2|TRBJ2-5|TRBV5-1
TGCGCCAGCAGCTCAGGACTAGCGGGGGAGAAAGAGACCCAGTACTTC
CASSSGLAGEKETQYF
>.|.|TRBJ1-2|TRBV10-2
TGCGCCAGCAGTGAGGGGGGGGTGGTGACGGGCTACACCTTC
CASSEGGVVTGYTF
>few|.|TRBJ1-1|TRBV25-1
TGTGCCAGCAGTGATTGGGGGGCGGGGGCAAGTGCCACTGAAGCTTTCTTT
CASSDWGAGASATEAFF
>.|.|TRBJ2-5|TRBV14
TGTGCCAGCAGCTTGAACAGGGAGTGGGAGACCCAGTACTTC
CASSLNREWETQYF
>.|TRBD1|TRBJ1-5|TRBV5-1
TGCGCCAGCAGCCGGATGACAGGGGATCAGCCCCAGCATTTT
CASSRMTGDQPQHF
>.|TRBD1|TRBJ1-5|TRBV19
TGTGCCAGTAGTGACGACCGGGACAGGCCATTTCAGCCCCAGCATTTT
CASSDDRDRPFQPQHF
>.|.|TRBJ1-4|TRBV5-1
TGCGCCAGCAGCTCAGGGTACATAGCAACTAATGAAAAACTGTTTTTT
CASSSGYIATNEKLFF
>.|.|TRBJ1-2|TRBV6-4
TGTGCCAGCAGTGACTCGCGGTTCCAACGAGCTAACTATGGCTACACCTTC
CASSDSRFQRANYGYTF
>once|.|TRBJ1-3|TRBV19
TGTGCCAGTAGTATTTTGGGAGGGGGAAACACCATATATTTT
CASSILGGGNTIYF
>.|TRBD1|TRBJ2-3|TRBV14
TGTGCCAGCAGCGCCCAGCCAGGGGGCGCGGGAGATACGCAGTATTTT
CASSAQPGGAGDTQYF
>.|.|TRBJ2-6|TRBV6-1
TGTGCCAGCAGGGAACACGTTTTCGGGGGACAGCGCTCTGGGGCCAACGTCCTGACTTTC
CASREHVFGGQRSGANVLTF
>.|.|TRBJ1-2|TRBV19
TGTGCCAGCACTGGGGCATCAGGCTATGGCTACACCTTC
CASTGASGYGYTF
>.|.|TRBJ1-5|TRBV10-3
TGTGCCAGCTGGCAACATAGCAATCAGCCCCAGCATTTT
CASWQHSNQPQHF
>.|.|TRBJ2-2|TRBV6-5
TGTGCCAGCAGTTACAGGGTCCCCGGGAAGCTGTTTTTT
CASSYRVPGKLFF
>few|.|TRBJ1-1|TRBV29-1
TGCAGCGTTGAAGATTGGAGGGTCACTGAAGCTTTCTTT
CSVEDWRVTEAFF
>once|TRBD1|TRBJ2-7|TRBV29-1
TGCAGCGCCGGGGACAGACCCTACGAGCAGTACTTC
CSAGDRPYEQYF
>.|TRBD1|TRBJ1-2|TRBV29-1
TGCAGCGGATCGACAGGGGCCAACTATGGCTACACCTTC
CSGSTGANYGYTF
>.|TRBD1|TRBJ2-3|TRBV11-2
TGTGCCAGCAGCCGGGACAGGGTAGTACAGTATTTT
CASSRDRVVQYF
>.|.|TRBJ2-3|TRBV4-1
TGCGCCAGCAGCCAACGGACGGGGTGGGATACGCAGTATTTT
CASSQRTGWDTQYF
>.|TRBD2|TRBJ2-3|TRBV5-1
TGCGCCAGCAGCTTTAGGACTAGCGGGTTCACAGATACGCAGTATTTT
CASSFRTSGFTDTQYF
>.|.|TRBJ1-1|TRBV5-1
TGCGCCAGCAGCTTGGTGACGGGTATGAACACTGAAGCTTTCTTT
CASSLVTGMNTEAFF
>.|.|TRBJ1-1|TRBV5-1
TGCGCCAGCAGCTTGTGGGGACGGGGGGCTGAAGCTTTCTTT
CASSLWGRGAEAFF
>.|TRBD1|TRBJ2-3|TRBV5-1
TGCGCCAGCAGCCATGGGACAGGAAGCACAGATACGCAGTATTTT
CASSHGTGSTDTQYF
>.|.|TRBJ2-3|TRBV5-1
TGCGCCAGCAGCGGGGGGGCAGGCACAGATACGCAGTATTTT
CASSGGAGTDTQYF
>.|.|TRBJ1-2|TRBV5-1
TGCGCCAGCAGCTTGGAGGGAGGGTTGGGTCGTGGCTACACCTTC
CASSLEGGLGRGYTF
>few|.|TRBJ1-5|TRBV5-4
TGTGCCAGCAGTTCGACAGGCTGGGGCTATAGCAATCAGCCCCAGCATTTT
CASSSTGWGYSNQPQHF
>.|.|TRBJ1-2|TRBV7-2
TGTGCCAGCAGCTCCCGTGACTATGGCTACACCTTC
CASSSRDYGYTF
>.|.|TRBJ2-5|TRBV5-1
TGCGCCAGCAGCCTGGTCCCGAGTGGCGGAGAGACCCAGTACTTC
CASSLVPSGGETQYF
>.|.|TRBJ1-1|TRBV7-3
TGTGCCAGCAGCTTAGTTGGGCTGAACACTGAAGCTTTCTTT
CASSLVGLNTEAFF
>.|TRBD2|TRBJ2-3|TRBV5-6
TGTGCCAGCAGCGCGCAACTAGCGGTCACAGATACGCAGTATTTT
CASSAQLAVTDTQYF
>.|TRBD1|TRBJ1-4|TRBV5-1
TGCGCCAGCAGCCTTGGGATCGGTGGACAGGGTAGAGAAAAACTGTTTTTT
CASSLGIGGQGREKLFF
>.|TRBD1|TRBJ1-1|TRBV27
TGTGCCAGCAGTTTAAGAGGGGGCATCACTGAAGCTTTCTTT
CASSLRGGITEAFF
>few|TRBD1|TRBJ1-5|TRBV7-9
TGTGCCAGCAGCTTAGAACTCGGACAGGAACCTCAGCCCCAGCATTTT
CASSLELGQEPQPQHF
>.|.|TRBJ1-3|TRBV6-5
TGTGCCAGTAAACAGGGCGCTGGAAACACCATATATTTT
CASKQGAGNTIYF
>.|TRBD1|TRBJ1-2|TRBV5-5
TGTGCCAGCAGCTCCAGGACAGGGGGCGCGGATGGCTACACCTTC
CASSSRTGGADGYTF
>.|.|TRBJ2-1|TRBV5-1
TGCGCCAGCAGCCGCGGGGACAGCTCCTACAATGAGCAGTTCTTC
CASSRGDSSYNEQFF
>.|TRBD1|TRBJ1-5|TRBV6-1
TGTGCCAGCAGTGGTATGACAGGGAATCAGCCCCAGCATTTT
CASSGMTGNQPQHF
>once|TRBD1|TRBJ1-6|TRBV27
TGTGCCAGCAGTCGACAGGGTTATTCACCCCTCCACTTT
CASSRQGYSPLHF
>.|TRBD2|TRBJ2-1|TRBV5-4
TGTGCCAGCAGCTACGGGGGGGCAAATAATGAGCAGTTCTTC
CASSYGGANNEQFF
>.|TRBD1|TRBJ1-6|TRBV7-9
TGTGCCAGCAGCCCCCCCAGGGGGAGGAATTCACCCCTCCACTTT
CASSPPRGRNSPLHF
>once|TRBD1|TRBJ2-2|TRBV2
TGTGCCAGCAGGATAACAGGGGGCTGGGACACCGGGGAGCTGTTTTTT
CASRITGGWDTGELFF
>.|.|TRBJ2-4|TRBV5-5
TGTGCCAGCAGCTTGGACAGGTCGTCCAAAAACATTCAGTACTTC
CASSLDRSSKNIQYF
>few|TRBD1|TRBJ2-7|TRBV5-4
TGTGCCAGCAGCTCCCGGGACAGGGGCTACGAGCAGTACTTC
CASSSRDRGYEQYF
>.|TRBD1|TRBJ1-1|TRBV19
TGTGCCAGTAGTATGACAGGGCGGTCGGGGAACACTGAAGCTTTCTTT
CASSMTGRSGNTEAFF
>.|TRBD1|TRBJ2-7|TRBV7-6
TGTGCCAGCAGCTTTGGACAGGGGGACTACGAGCAGTACTTC
CASSFGQGDYEQYF
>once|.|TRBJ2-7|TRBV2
TGTGCCAGCAGTCCGAACAGAGAGCAGTACTTC
CASSPNREQYF